The 32 T cell receptor beta chains below all came from one sample that was sequenced in a study of response to subunit inactivated influenza vaccine. TCRdb reanalysed the RT-PCR reads using MiXCR and keeps one entry per CDR3 protein. Of 650,000 to 700,000 distinct CDR3 sequences detected, approximately 14% appear once; the ten largest clones hold roughly 12%. The specimen was PBMCs from blood, collected approximately 12 days after vaccination. These receptors originate from a man in his forties or fifties who received an inactivated influenza vaccine.

This clonotype was counted between two and nine times. V usage is TRBV7-9 and J usage is TRBJ2-7; possible D gene TRBD1, 6 bases. The CDR3 spans 12 residues. V was trimmed by 2 bases and J by 6 bases, leaving 8 bases between them. The V gene's germline CDR1 is SEHNR and CDR2 FQNEAQ (reference sequence). CDR3 amino acids: CASSLPGAEQYF. CDR3 bases: TGTGCCAGCAGCTTACCAGGGGCCGAGCAGTACTTC.

The chain couples TRBV18 to TRBJ2-7, with unresolved D. The CDR3 loop spans 14 amino acids. Germline-derived CDR1 and CDR2 are KGHSH and LQKENI. The V end was cut by 4 bases, the J end by 3 bases, with 13 bases between. The CDR3 spells CASSLPGSYYEQYF. DNA of the CDR3: TGTGCCAGCTCACTCCCGGGTTCTTACTACGAGCAGTACTTC.

The chain joins TRBV5-1 to TRBJ2-5, with D possibly matching TRBD1 (6 bases). This CDR3 has 14 residues. Trimming pared 0 bases from V and 5 bases from J, leaving 11 bases between. Germline V gives CDR1 SGHRS, CDR2 YFSETQ. The CDR3 region has the DNA TGCGCCAGCAGCTTGGTCGCAGGGGTGGAGACCCAGTACTTC. Encoded protein: CASSLVAGVETQYF.

In this sample, this clonotype turned up a few times. The rearrangement uses TRBV7-9 and TRBJ1-2; unclear D gene. Trimming left V 4 bases short and J 6 bases short, with 9 bases between. The CDR3 has 12 residues. The germline gives CDR1 SEHNR, CDR2 FQNEAQ (reference sequence). The DNA of the CDR3 is TGTGCCAGCAGCTCGCAGAGAGATGGCTACACCTTC. It codes for CASSSQRDGYTF.

This clonotype has only a few counts. V is TRBV2 and J is TRBJ2-1; 11 nucleotides agree with TRBD2. CDR1 is SNHLY and CDR2 is FYNNEI in the germline V gene. After removal of 6 bases from V and 0 bases from J, the junction contained 7 bases not matched to a gene. The CDR3 totals 17 residues. DNA for the CDR3: TGTGCCAGCAGAGCTGGGACTAGCGGAAGCTCCTACAATGAGCAGTTCTTC. It encodes CASRAGTSGSSYNEQFF.

V is TRBV28 and J is TRBJ2-2; D is uncertain. This CDR3 spans 12 amino acids. Germline CDR1 is MDHEN and CDR2 is SYDVKM. V lost 3 bases to trimming and J lost 5 bases, with 4 bases between them. Here the CDR3 DNA reads TGTGCCAGCAGTTTGTGGACCGGGGAGCTGTTTTTT. Translating it yields CASSLWTGELFF.

This chain connects TRBV7-2 to TRBJ2-5; TRBD2 matches at 8 bases. V trimming: 0 bases; J trimming: 5 bases; junction bases outside the gene matches: 5. The CDR3 extends over 15 amino acids. The germline V gene has CDR1 SGHTA and CDR2 FQGNSA. The CDR3 region is CASSLARTSRETQYF. The CDR3 DNA follows: TGTGCCAGCAGCTTAGCCCGGACTAGCAGGGAGACCCAGTACTTC.

This clonotype turned up a few times. CDR3 region: CASSQYGQGANTEAFF. CDR3 bases: TGTGCCAGCAGCCAATATGGTCAGGGTGCGAACACTGAAGCTTTCTTT. The chain couples TRBV3-1 to TRBJ1-1; D is perhaps TRBD1 (5 bases). CDR1 and CDR2 (germline): LGHDT, YNNKEL (reference sequence). The CDR3 spans 16 residues. Trimming left V 2 bases short and J 1 base short, with 14 bases between.

J is TRBJ2-1 and V is TRBV12-2. TRBV12-2 counts as a pseudogene. The CDR3 length is 17 residues. The CDR3 DNA is TGTGCAAGTCGCTTAGTGGGTATCCCGAGCTCCTACAATGAGCAGTTCTTC. Protein product: CASRLVGIPSSYNEQFF.

This clonotype was seen only a few times. V gene TRBV10-3 combines with J gene TRBJ1-6, with D perhaps matching TRBD1 (6 bases). The CDR3 is 13 residues long. The ends were cut back, 5 bases at V and 7 bases at J, with 9 bases in the middle. Germline CDR1 ENHRY, CDR2 SYGVKD. The CDR3 sequence: CAISRDTNSPLHF. Here the CDR3 DNA reads TGTGCCATCAGTCGGGACACAAATTCACCCCTCCACTTT.

The chain has TRBV10-3 and TRBJ2-7; 11 positions match TRBD1. Germline CDR1 is ENHRY and CDR2 is SYGVKD. The CDR3 loop spans 14 amino acids. V trimming: 4 bases; J trimming: 7 bases; junction bases outside the gene matches: 6. The CDR3 DNA sequence: TGTGCCATCAGTGCGAAGGACAGGGGGCTTGAGCAGTACTTC. It specifies CAISAKDRGLEQYF.

The chain recombines TRBV4-2 with TRBJ2-2; tentatively, D is TRBD1 (6 bases). Germline-derived CDR1 and CDR2 are LGHNA and YNFKEQ. The CDR3 loop spans 15 amino acids. The V end was cut by 1 base, the J end by 7 bases, with 13 bases between. In nucleotides, the CDR3 is TGTGCCAGCAGCCAAGTGCCAGGGGATGTCGGGGAGCTGTTTTTT. Translation gives CASSQVPGDVGELFF.

This clonotype has a count of ten or more. This chain links TRBV7-2 with TRBJ2-3; D is perhaps TRBD1 (6 bases). V shed 2 bases and J shed 5 bases, with 14 bases lying between them. Germline V gene data show CDR1 as SGHTA and CDR2 as FQGNSA. This CDR3 comprises 15 residues. CDR3 DNA sequence: TGTGCCAGCAGCTTACAGGGGTTGGTAGGAGATACGCAGTATTTT. This encodes CASSLQGLVGDTQYF.

The chain employs TRBV12-3 or TRBV12-4 and TRBJ2-5; D gene ambiguous. This CDR3 region has 13 residues. V was cut by 5 bases and J by 1 base, with 8 bases left in between. The CDR3 DNA reads as TGTGCCAGCAGTCAACAGCTCCAAGAGACCCAGTACTTC. Residues: CASSQQLQETQYF.

In this sample, this clonotype turned up a few times. The chain employs TRBV15 and TRBJ2-7; D gene unclear. Trimming removed 0 bases from V and 4 bases from J, with 7 bases in between. CDR1 and CDR2 (germline): LNHNV, YYDKDF (reference sequence). This CDR3 is built from 13 residues. CDR3 in DNA: TGTGCCACCAGCAGAGATCTCGAATACGAGCAGTACTTC. It yields the protein CATSRDLEYEQYF.

This clonotype was picked up many times. The DNA of the CDR3 is TGTGCCAGCAGTTTACGCCGTGGTGGGGTCGGGGAGCTGTTTTTT. The encoded protein is CASSLRRGGVGELFF. The V and J genes are TRBV12-3 or TRBV12-4 and TRBJ2-2; no clear D. The CDR3 covers 15 residues. The V gene lost 2 bases and the J gene lost 7 bases, with 14 bases spanning the gap.

V is TRBV15 and J is TRBJ2-7; 8 bases map to TRBD1. CDR3 length: 15 residues. Germline-derived CDR1 and CDR2 are LNHNV and YYDKDF (reference sequence). J lost 5 bases, V lost 1 base, and 7 bases had no gene match. CDR3 amino acids: CATSRGGQGGDEQYF. The CDR3 DNA sequence: TGTGCCACCAGCAGAGGTGGACAGGGTGGCGACGAGCAGTACTTC.

This clonotype was counted many times. V usage is TRBV7-9 and J usage is TRBJ2-2, with 8 bases identical to TRBD1. The V gene end was trimmed by 5 bases and the J gene end by 6 bases; junction bases not matched to a gene: 2. CDR1 is SEHNR, CDR2 FQNEAQ, per germline (reference sequence). CDR3 length: 13 amino acids. The CDR3 DNA follows: TGTGCCAGCAGCGGACAGGGATCCGGGGAGCTGTTTTTT. Protein product: CASSGQGSGELFF.

The chain uses TRBV5-6 and TRBJ1-1; 9 nucleotides line up with TRBD1. This CDR3 is 14 amino acids long. Germline CDR1 reads SGHDT; CDR2 reads YYEEEE. Unmatched junction bases numbered 5, after V lost 1 base and J lost 7 bases. This CDR3 is CASSLSQGAVEAFF. The CDR3 DNA reads TGTGCCAGCAGCTTGTCACAGGGGGCGGTTGAAGCTTTCTTT.

This clonotype turned up a few times. This rearrangement joins TRBV5-6 to TRBJ1-5; D is ambiguous. The CDR3 length is 14 residues. Germline loops: CDR1 SGHDT, CDR2 YYEEEE. Between the trimmed V and J ends, which lost 1 base and 3 bases, there was a span of 8 bases. The CDR3 DNA is TGTGCCAGCAGCTTGTTCTTCGACAATCAGCCCCAGCATTTT. It translates to CASSLFFDNQPQHF.

This clonotype appeared a few times. The chain joins TRBV15 to TRBJ1-2; D might be TRBD1 (6 bases). V gave up 3 bases and J gave up 8 bases, with 16 bases separating them. This CDR3 contains 14 residues. CDR1 LNHNV and CDR2 YYDKDF come from the germline V gene (reference sequence). CDR3 nucleotides: TGTGCCACCAGCAGTTCGGACAGATCCGCAGGCTACACCTTC. It codes for CATSSSDRSAGYTF.

The chain joins TRBV7-7 to TRBJ2-7; the match to TRBD2 covers 8 bases. Germline lookup yields CDR1 SSHAT and CDR2 FNYEAQ (reference sequence). The CDR3 is 15 amino acids. The V segment lost 5 bases and the J segment 1 base; nucleotides outside the gene matches: 7. In nucleotides, the CDR3 is TGTGCCAGCAGCCCCAATAGCGGGACGTCCTACGAGCAGTACTTC. Encoded protein: CASSPNSGTSYEQYF.

This clonotype was picked up a small number of times. The CDR3 DNA is TGCAGTGCTAGAGACCCCCCTGGCGAGCAGTACTTC. Its protein product is CSARDPPGEQYF. This chain connects TRBV20-1 to TRBJ2-7; D is unclear. Germline CDR1 reads DFQATT; CDR2 reads SNEGSKA (reference sequence). The CDR3 loop spans 12 amino acids. With 0 bases removed from V and 6 bases from J, the gap between germline ends came to 9 bases.

In its sample, this clonotype was seen a few times. The chain combines TRBV9 with TRBJ1-2; D is unresolved. CDR3 size: 14 residues. Deletions cut 3 bases from V and 0 bases from J, with 9 bases between. CDR1 and CDR2 (germline): SGDLS, YYNGEE. The CDR3 protein is CASSEDGANYGYTF. The CDR3 nucleotides are TGTGCCAGCAGCGAAGACGGAGCTAACTATGGCTACACCTTC.

This clonotype has more than one count but fewer than ten. The chain joins TRBV7-9 to TRBJ1-3, with D possibly being TRBD1 (6 bases). The ends were cut back, 5 bases at V and 0 bases at J, with 11 bases in the middle. This CDR3 is built from 15 residues. CDR1 is SEHNR and CDR2 is FQNEAQ in the germline V gene (reference sequence). CDR3 DNA sequence: TGTGCCAGCAGCGTGGACAGACGCTCTGGAAACACCATATATTTT. This translates into CASSVDRRSGNTIYF. Looking up the rest from reference TRBV7-9 and TRBJ1-3 gives the full variable domain: DTGVSQNPRHKITKRGQNVTFRCDPISEHNRLYWYRQTLGQGPEFLTYFQNEAQLEKSRLLSDRFSAERPKGSFSTLEIQRTEQGDSAMYLCASSVDRRSGNTIYFGEGSWLTVV.

In this sample, this clonotype turned up a few times. The chain is built from TRBV5-1 and TRBJ1-1; D gene unclear. Trimming left V 1 base short and J 0 bases short, with 7 bases between. The germline V gene encodes CDR1 SGHRS and CDR2 YFSETQ. CDR3 size: 14 residues. The DNA for the CDR3 is TGCGCCAGCAGCTTGACCTTTCTGAACACTGAAGCTTTCTTT. This translates into CASSLTFLNTEAFF.

In its sample, this clonotype was seen many times. The chain couples TRBV18 to TRBJ2-3, with 10 bases that match TRBD2. V shed 3 bases, J shed 2 bases, and the junction held 5 bases outside the gene matches. The CDR3 length is 16 residues. Germline V gene lookup returns CDR1 KGHSH and CDR2 LQKENI. CDR3 amino acids: CASSPPGLASTDTQYF. The CDR3 coding sequence is TGTGCCAGCTCACCTCCGGGACTAGCGTCCACAGATACGCAGTATTTT.

The chain links TRBV6-1 to TRBJ2-3; D ambiguous. Germline assignment: CDR1 MNHNS and CDR2 SASEGT. This CDR3 is 14 amino acids long. Trimming shortened V by 7 bases and J by 4 bases, and 15 bases separated the two germline ends. The CDR3 nucleotides read TGTGCCAGCACGCGTGAGAGACCTCCAGATACGCAGTATTTT. It translates to CASTRERPPDTQYF.

This chain connects TRBV12-3 or TRBV12-4 to TRBJ2-7; D remains unclear. The CDR3 totals 13 residues. Trimming took 3 bases from V and 0 from J, leaving 6 bases between them. In nucleotides, the CDR3 is TGTGCCAGCAGTTTTCATAGCTCCTACGAGCAGTACTTC. Its protein is CASSFHSSYEQYF.

The chain links TRBV20-1 to TRBJ2-4, with TRBD2 matching over 12 bases. CDR3 length: 13 amino acids. The germline CDR1 and CDR2 sequences are DFQATT and SNEGSKA (reference sequence). V lost 4 bases and J lost 5; bases outside the gene matches: 0. The CDR3 DNA reads TGCAGTGCTACTAGCGGGAGGGAAAACATTCAGTACTTC. Translated: CSATSGRENIQYF.

This clonotype was seen more than once but under ten times. The CDR3 region is CASSSSGSANEQFF. CDR3 coding DNA: TGTGCCAGCAGCTCTAGCGGGAGTGCTAATGAGCAGTTCTTC. The V and J genes are TRBV6-2 or TRBV6-3 and TRBJ2-1, with 10 bases identical to TRBD2. Per germline, CDR1 MNHEY and CDR2 SVGEGT. The CDR3 has 14 residues. V shed 6 bases, J shed 7 bases, and the junction held 6 bases outside the gene matches.

In this sample, this clonotype turned up a few times. The chain joins TRBV2 to TRBJ2-1; TRBD1 aligns across 9 bases. This CDR3 has 14 residues. Germline V gives CDR1 SNHLY, CDR2 FYNNEI. The V and J ends lost 6 bases and 7 bases, in that order; junction bases with no gene match: 7. This chain's CDR3 is CASRTGTGWNEQFF. The CDR3 nucleotides are TGTGCCAGCAGAACCGGGACAGGGTGGAATGAGCAGTTCTTC.